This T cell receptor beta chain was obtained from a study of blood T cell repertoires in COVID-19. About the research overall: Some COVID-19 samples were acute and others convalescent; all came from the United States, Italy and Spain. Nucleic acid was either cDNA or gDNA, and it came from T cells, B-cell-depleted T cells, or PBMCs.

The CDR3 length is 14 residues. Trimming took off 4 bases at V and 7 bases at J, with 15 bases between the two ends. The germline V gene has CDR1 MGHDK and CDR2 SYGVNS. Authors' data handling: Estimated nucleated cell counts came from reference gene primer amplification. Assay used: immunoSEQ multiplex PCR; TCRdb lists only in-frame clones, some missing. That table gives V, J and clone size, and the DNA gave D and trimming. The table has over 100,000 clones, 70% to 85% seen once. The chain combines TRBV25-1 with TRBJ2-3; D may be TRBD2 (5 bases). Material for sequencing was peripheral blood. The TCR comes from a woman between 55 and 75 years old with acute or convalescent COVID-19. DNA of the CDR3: TGTGCCAGCAGTGCCCCCGGGGAAGCGTATACGCAGTATTTT. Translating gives CASSAPGEAYTQYF.